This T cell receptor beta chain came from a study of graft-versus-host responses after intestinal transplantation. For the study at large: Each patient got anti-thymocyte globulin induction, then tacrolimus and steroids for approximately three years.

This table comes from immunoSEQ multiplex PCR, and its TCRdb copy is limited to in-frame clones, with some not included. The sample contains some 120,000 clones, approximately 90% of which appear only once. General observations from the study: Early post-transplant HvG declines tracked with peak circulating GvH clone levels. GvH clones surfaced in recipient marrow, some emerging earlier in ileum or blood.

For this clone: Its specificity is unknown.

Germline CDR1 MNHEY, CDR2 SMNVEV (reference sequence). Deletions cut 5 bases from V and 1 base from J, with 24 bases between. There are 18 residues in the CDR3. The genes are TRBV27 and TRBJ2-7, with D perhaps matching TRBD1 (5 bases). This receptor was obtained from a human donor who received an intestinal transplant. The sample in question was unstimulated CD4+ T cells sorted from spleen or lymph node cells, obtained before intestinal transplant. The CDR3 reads CASSPLAILGRASYEQYF. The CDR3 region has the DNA TGTGCCAGCAGTCCCCTGGCAATTCTGGGGCGTGCATCCTACGAGCAGTACTTC.